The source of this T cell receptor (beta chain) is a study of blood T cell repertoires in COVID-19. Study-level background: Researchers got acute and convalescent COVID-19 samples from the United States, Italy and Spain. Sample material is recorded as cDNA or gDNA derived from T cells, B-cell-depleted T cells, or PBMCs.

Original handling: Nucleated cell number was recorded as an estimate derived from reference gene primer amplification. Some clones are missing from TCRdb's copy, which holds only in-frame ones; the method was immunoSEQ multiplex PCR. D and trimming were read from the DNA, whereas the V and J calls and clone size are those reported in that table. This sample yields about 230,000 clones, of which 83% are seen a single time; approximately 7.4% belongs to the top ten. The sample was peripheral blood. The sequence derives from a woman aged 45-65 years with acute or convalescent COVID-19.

The CDR3 DNA follows: TGTGCCAGCAGCTTCGGAGAGTCCTACGAGCAGTACTTC. It translates to CASSFGESYEQYF. The chain couples TRBV7-2 to TRBJ2-7; D unresolved. There are 13 residues in the CDR3. Germline V gives CDR1 SGHTA, CDR2 FQGNSA. Trimming left V 3 bases short and J 1 base short, with 7 bases between.